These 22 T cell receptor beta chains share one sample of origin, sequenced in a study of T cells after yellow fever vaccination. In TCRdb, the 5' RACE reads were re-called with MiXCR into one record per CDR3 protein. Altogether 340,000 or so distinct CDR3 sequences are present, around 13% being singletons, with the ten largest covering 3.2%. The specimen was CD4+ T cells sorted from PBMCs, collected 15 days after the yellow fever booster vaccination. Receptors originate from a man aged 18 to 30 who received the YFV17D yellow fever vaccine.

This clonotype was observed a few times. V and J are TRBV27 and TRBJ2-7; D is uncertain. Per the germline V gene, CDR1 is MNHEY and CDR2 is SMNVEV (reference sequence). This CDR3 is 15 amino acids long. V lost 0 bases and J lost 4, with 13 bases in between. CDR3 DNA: TGTGCCAGCAGTTTATCGTTAAACACTCTATACGAGCAGTACTTC. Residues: CASSLSLNTLYEQYF.

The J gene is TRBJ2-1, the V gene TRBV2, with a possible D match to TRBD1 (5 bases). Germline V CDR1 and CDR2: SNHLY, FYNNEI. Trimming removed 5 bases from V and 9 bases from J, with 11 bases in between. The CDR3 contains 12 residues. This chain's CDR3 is CASSQQGVEQFF. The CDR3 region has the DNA TGTGCCAGCAGTCAGCAGGGCGTTGAGCAGTTCTTC. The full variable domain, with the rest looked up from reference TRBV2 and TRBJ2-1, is EPEVTQTPSHQVTQMGQEVILRCVPISNHLYFYWYRQILGQKVEFLVSFYNNEISEKSEIFDDQFSVERPDGSNFTLKIRSTKLEDSAMYFCASSQQGVEQFFGPGTRLTVL.

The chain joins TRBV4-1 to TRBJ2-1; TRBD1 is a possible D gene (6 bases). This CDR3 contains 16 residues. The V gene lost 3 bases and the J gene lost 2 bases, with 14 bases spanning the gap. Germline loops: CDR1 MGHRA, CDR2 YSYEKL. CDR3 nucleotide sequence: TGCGCCAGCAGCCATTTAGGCAGACAGGCCTACAATGAGCAGTTCTTC. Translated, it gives CASSHLGRQAYNEQFF.

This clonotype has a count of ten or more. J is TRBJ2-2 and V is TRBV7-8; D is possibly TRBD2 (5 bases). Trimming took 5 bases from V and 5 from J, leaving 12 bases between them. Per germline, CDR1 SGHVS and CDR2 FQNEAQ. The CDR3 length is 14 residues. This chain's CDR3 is CASSPHRGTGELFF. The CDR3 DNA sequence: TGTGCCAGCAGCCCCCATCGGGGAACCGGGGAGCTGTTTTTT. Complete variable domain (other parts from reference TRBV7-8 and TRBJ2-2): GAGVSQSPRYKVAKRGQDVALRCDPISGHVSLFWYQQALGQGPEFLTYFQNEAQLDKSGLPSDRFFAERPEGSVSTLKIQRTQQEDSAVYLCASSPHRGTGELFFGEGSRLTVL.

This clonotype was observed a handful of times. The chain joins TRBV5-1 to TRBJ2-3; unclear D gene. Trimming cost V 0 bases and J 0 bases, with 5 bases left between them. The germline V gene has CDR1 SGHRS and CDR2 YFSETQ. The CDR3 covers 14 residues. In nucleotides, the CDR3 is TGCGCCAGCAGCTTGGGGTACAGCACAGATACGCAGTATTTT. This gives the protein CASSLGYSTDTQYF. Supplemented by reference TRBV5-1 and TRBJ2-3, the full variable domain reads KAGVTQTPRYLIKTRGQQVTLSCSPISGHRSVSWYQQTPGQGLQFLFEYFSETQRNKGNFPGRFSGRQFSNSRSEMNVSTLELGDSALYLCASSLGYSTDTQYFGPGTRLTVL.

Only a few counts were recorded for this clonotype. CDR3 sequence (DNA): TGCAGTGCTAGAACTCAGGGGTTAGCGGGGGGGCGTGAGCAGTTCTTC. It is translated as CSARTQGLAGGREQFF. This chain joins TRBV20-1 and TRBJ2-1; TRBD2 agrees at 11 bases. The CDR3 totals 16 residues. V lost 2 bases, J lost 9 bases, and 12 bases stayed unmatched. The germline gives CDR1 DFQATT, CDR2 SNEGSKA (reference sequence).

CDR3 protein: CASSFLGKSQETQYF. CDR3 coding DNA: TGTGCCAGCAGTTTCCTCGGGAAGAGCCAAGAGACCCAGTACTTC. V is TRBV28 and J is TRBJ2-5; maybe TRBD2 (5 bases). The CDR3 is made up of 15 amino acids. V was cut by 3 bases and J by 1 base, with 12 bases left in between. Germline V gene data show CDR1 as MDHEN and CDR2 as SYDVKM.

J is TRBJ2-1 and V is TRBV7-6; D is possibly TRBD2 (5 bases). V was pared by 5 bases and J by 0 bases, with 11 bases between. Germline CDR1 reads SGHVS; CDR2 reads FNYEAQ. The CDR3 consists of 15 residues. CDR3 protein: CASSPQRSSYNEQFF. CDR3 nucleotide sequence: TGTGCCAGCAGCCCCCAGCGGAGCTCCTACAATGAGCAGTTCTTC. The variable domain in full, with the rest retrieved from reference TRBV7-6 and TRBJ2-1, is GAGVSQSPRYKVTKRGQDVALRCDPISGHVSLYWYRQALGQGPEFLTYFNYEAQQDKSGLPNDRFSAERPEGSISTLTIQRTEQRDSAMYRCASSPQRSSYNEQFFGPGTRLTVL.

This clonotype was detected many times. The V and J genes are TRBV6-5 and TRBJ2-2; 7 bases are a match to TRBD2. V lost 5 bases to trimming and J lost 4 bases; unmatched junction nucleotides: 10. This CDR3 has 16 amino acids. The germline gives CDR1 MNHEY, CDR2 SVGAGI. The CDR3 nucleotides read TGTGCCAGCAGTACGTCCGGTAGCGGGCGCACCGGGGAGCTGTTTTTT. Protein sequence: CASSTSGSGRTGELFF.

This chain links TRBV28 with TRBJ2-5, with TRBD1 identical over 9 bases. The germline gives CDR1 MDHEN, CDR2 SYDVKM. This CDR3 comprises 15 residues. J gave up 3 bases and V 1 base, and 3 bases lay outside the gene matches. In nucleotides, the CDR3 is TGTGCCAGCAGTTTATCGGGACAGGGCGAAGAGACCCAGTACTTC. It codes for CASSLSGQGEETQYF.

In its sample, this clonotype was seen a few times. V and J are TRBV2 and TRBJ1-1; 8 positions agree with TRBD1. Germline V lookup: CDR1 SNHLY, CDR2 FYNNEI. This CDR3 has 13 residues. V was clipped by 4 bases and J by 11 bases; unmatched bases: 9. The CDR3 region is CASSADRGVMAFF. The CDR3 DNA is TGTGCCAGCAGTGCCGACAGGGGTGTAATGGCTTTCTTT.

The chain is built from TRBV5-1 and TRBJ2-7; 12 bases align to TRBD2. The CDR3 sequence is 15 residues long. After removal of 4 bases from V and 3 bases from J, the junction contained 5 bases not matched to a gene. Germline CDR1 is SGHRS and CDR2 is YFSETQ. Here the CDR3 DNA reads TGCGCCAGCAGCAACCTAGCGGGGGGGCTCTACGAGCAGTACTTC. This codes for CASSNLAGGLYEQYF. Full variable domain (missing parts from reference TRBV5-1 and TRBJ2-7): KAGVTQTPRYLIKTRGQQVTLSCSPISGHRSVSWYQQTPGQGLQFLFEYFSETQRNKGNFPGRFSGRQFSNSRSEMNVSTLELGDSALYLCASSNLAGGLYEQYFGPGTRLTVT.

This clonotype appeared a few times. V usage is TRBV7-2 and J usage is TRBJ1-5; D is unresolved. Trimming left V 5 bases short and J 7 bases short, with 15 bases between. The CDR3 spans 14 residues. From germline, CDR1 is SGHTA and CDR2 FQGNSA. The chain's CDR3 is CASSPSWQAQPQHF. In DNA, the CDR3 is TGTGCCAGCAGCCCCTCGTGGCAGGCCCAGCCCCAGCATTTT.

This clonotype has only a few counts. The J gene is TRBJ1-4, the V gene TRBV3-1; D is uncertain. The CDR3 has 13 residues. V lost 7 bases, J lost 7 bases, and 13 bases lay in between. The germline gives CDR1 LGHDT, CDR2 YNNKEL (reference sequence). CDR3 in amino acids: CASTLLGSEKLFF. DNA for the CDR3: TGTGCCAGCACCCTTTTGGGTAGTGAAAAACTGTTTTTT.

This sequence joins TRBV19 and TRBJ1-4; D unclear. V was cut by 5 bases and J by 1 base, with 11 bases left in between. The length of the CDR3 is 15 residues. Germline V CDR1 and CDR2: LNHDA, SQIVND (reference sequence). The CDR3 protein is CASSVGRRTNEKLFF. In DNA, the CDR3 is TGTGCCAGTAGTGTCGGACGGCGAACTAATGAAAAACTGTTTTTT.

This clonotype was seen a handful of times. Written as DNA, the CDR3 is TGTGCCAGCAGCGTAAGGGACACCCTAGGGGCTGAAGCTTTCTTT. This codes for CASSVRDTLGAEAFF. The chain has TRBV9 and TRBJ1-1; D is possibly TRBD1 (6 bases). CDR1 is SGDLS and CDR2 is YYNGEE in the germline V gene. Between the trimmed V and J ends, which lost 1 base and 6 bases, there was a span of 16 bases. The CDR3 has 15 residues.

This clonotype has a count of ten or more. The chain's CDR3 is CASSLAGGAARGNQPQHF. CDR3 coding DNA: TGTGCCAGCAGCTTAGCTGGGGGGGCTGCCAGGGGGAATCAGCCCCAGCATTTT. The chain links TRBV7-2 to TRBJ1-5; 7 nucleotides align to TRBD1. CDR3 length: 18 residues. CDR1 and CDR2 (germline): SGHTA, FQGNSA. Trimming removed 0 bases from V and 4 bases from J; junction bases left unmatched: 12.

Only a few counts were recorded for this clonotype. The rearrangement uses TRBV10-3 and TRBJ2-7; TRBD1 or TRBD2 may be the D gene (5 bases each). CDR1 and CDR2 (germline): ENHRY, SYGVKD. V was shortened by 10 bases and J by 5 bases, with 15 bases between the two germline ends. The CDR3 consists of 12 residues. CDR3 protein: CATRTRGNEQYV. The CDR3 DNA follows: TGTGCCACCCGAACTAGGGGCAACGAGCAGTACGTC.

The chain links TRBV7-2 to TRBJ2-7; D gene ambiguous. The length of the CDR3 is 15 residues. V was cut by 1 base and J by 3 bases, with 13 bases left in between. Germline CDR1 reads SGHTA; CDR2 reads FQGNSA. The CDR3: CASSLGPGSFYEQYF. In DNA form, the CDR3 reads TGTGCCAGCAGCTTAGGCCCCGGGTCCTTCTACGAGCAGTACTTC.

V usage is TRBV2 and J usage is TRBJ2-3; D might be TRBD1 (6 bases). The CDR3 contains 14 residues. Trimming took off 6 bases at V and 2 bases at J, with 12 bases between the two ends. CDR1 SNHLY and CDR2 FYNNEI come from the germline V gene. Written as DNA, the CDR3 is TGTGCCAGCAGGCTACAGGGCTTCACAGATACGCAGTATTTT. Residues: CASRLQGFTDTQYF.

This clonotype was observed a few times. In DNA form, the CDR3 reads TGTGCCAGCAGCCAAGATATGGGGAACACTGAAGCTTTCTTT. Encoded protein: CASSQDMGNTEAFF. The gene calls are TRBV4-2 and TRBJ1-1; D is unresolved. Trimming left V 0 bases short and J 1 base short, with 6 bases between. Germline loops: CDR1 LGHNA, CDR2 YNFKEQ. There are 14 residues in the CDR3.

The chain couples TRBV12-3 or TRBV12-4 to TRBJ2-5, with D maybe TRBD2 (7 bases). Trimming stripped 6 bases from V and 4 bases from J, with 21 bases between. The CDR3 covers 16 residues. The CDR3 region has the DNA TGTGCCAGCAGCCCGTTCATGGGGGGGGGGCGAGAGACCCAGTACTTC. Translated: CASSPFMGGGRETQYF.